Following are 32 T cell receptor beta chains from one sample sequenced in a study of T cells in Graves' hyperthyroidism and ophthalmopathy. TCR beta CDR3 sequences were amplified from RNA transcripts. The HTBI primer set served for first-round RT-PCR of the TCR CDR3. Using its own MiXCR run on the multiplex PCR reads, TCRdb lists one record per CDR3 protein. The sample contains around 490,000 distinct CDR3 sequences, approximately 20% of which appear only once. The sample comprised blood. The receptors stem from a man aged 35 to 55 with Graves' ophthalmopathy.

The rearrangement links TRBV6-1 to TRBJ2-1; 8 nucleotides line up with TRBD2. Germline CDR1 MNHNS, CDR2 SASEGT. Trimming removed 5 bases from V and 2 bases from J; junction bases left unmatched: 5. There are 15 residues in the CDR3. CDR3 nucleotide sequence: TGTGCCAGCAGTACCCCGGGACTAGCCTACAATGAGCAGTTCTTC. Amino acids: CASSTPGLAYNEQFF.

The V and J genes are TRBV4-2 and TRBJ2-7; perhaps D is TRBD1 or TRBD2 (5 bases each). Trimming removed 0 bases from V and 3 bases from J, with 12 bases in between. The CDR3 spans 15 residues. Germline V gene lookup returns CDR1 LGHNA and CDR2 YNFKEQ. Here the CDR3 reads CASSQDRGGFYEQYF. The CDR3 DNA follows: TGTGCCAGCAGCCAAGATCGGGGCGGATTCTACGAGCAGTACTTC.

The chain has TRBV5-1 and TRBJ2-7; D not resolved. The CDR3 loop spans 14 amino acids. Trimming left V 1 base short and J 1 base short, with 9 bases between. Germline CDR1 SGHRS, CDR2 YFSETQ. CDR3 nucleotides: TGCGCCAGCAGCTTGAGTTCCCCATCCTACGAGCAGTACTTC. It translates to CASSLSSPSYEQYF.

This clonotype came up many times. A clone one base away is much larger, so this may be a read error. This rearrangement joins TRBV2 to TRBJ1-2, with D hard to call. The CDR3 extends over 13 amino acids. Per the germline V gene, CDR1 is SNHLY and CDR2 is FYNNEI. V was cut by 6 bases and J by 0 bases, with 8 bases left in between. The CDR3 DNA sequence: TGTGCCAGCAGCCATAGGGCTAACTATGGCTACACCTTC. This sequence encodes CASSHRANYGYTF.

In its sample, this clonotype was seen many times. V gene TRBV20-1 combines with J gene TRBJ2-7; no definite D call. Germline assignment: CDR1 DFQATT and CDR2 SNEGSKA (reference sequence). With 6 bases removed from V and 0 bases from J, the gap between germline ends came to 15 bases. The CDR3 contains 14 residues. This CDR3 is CSAKGIKRSYEQYF. For the CDR3, the DNA is TGCAGTGCCAAGGGAATAAAACGCTCCTACGAGCAGTACTTC.

In its sample, this clonotype was seen a few times. The CDR3 region is CASSHRDREDNEQFF. CDR3 DNA: TGTGCCAGCAGCCACCGGGACAGGGAGGACAATGAGCAGTTCTTC. This chain connects TRBV7-9 to TRBJ2-1; 9 positions match TRBD1. Losses at the gene ends were 5 bases for V and 5 bases for J; bases not matched to a gene: 7. The germline V gene encodes CDR1 SEHNR and CDR2 FQNEAQ (reference sequence). This CDR3 region has 15 residues.

This clonotype was counted a few times. The gene calls are TRBV6-5 and TRBJ2-3; D could derive from TRBD1 or TRBD2 (5 bases each). CDR1 MNHEY and CDR2 SVGAGI come from the germline V gene. Between the trimmed V and J ends, which lost 2 bases and 0 bases, there was a span of 12 bases. The CDR3 consists of 16 residues. The CDR3 protein is CASSYLGTSSTDTQYF. The CDR3 DNA reads TGTGCCAGCAGTTACCTGGGGACCTCTAGCACAGATACGCAGTATTTT.

V is TRBV12-3 or TRBV12-4 and J is TRBJ2-3, with D maybe TRBD2 (6 bases). Trimming left V 7 bases short and J 3 bases short, with 17 bases between. The CDR3 has 15 amino acids. The CDR3 sequence: CASTLGGAWTDTQYF. The CDR3 region has the DNA TGTGCCAGCACCCTGGGGGGAGCTTGGACAGATACGCAGTATTTT.

CDR3 sequence (DNA): TGTGCCAGCAGCAAGACAGGGAGAGATAATGAAAAACTGTTTTTT. Translation: CASSKTGRDNEKLFF. The chain joins TRBV7-9 to TRBJ1-4, with 7 bases aligning to TRBD1. The CDR3 runs to 15 residues. V shed 5 bases and J 4 bases; nucleotides not matched to a gene: 7. Germline CDR1 is SEHNR and CDR2 is FQNEAQ (reference sequence). Filled out from reference TRBV7-9 and TRBJ1-4, the complete variable domain reads DTGVSQNPRHKITKRGQNVTFRCDPISEHNRLYWYRQTLGQGPEFLTYFQNEAQLEKSRLLSDRFSAERPKGSFSTLEIQRTEQGDSAMYLCASSKTGRDNEKLFFGSGTQLSVL.

This clonotype came up many times. The V gene is TRBV6-1, the J gene TRBJ2-7; D might be TRBD2 (5 bases). CDR1 is MNHNS and CDR2 is SASEGT in the germline V gene. This CDR3 region has 15 residues. The V end lost 5 bases, the J end lost 0 bases, and 14 bases lay between the germline ends. The CDR3 DNA reads TGTGCCAGCAGTTACGCGGGCGGCAGCTCCTACGAGCAGTACTTC. The encoded protein is CASSYAGGSSYEQYF.

In its sample, this clonotype was seen many times. V is TRBV11-1 and J is TRBJ2-7; TRBD2 matches at 12 bases. Trimming cost V 3 bases and J 4 bases; bases outside gene matches: 4. Looked up from germline, CDR1 is SGHAT and CDR2 is FQDESV (reference sequence). The CDR3 length is 15 residues. CDR3 nucleotides: TGTGCCAGCAGCTTGGAAACTAGCGGGAGGTACGAGCAGTACTTC. This codes for CASSLETSGRYEQYF.

The rearrangement joins TRBV6-1 to TRBJ2-6; D is unclear. The germline V gene has CDR1 MNHNS and CDR2 SASEGT. There are 15 residues in the CDR3. V shed 4 bases and J shed 2 bases, with 9 bases lying between them. CDR3 nucleotides: TGTGCCAGCAGTGGAGGAACCCCTGGGGCCAACGTCCTGACTTTC. This translates into CASSGGTPGANVLTF.

In this sample, this clonotype turned up many times. The V gene is TRBV6-1, the J gene TRBJ1-5, with D perhaps TRBD1 (5 bases). The V and J ends lost 4 bases and 0 bases respectively, with 13 bases between them. This CDR3 is built from 16 residues. Germline-derived CDR1 and CDR2 are MNHNS and SASEGT. CDR3 in DNA: TGTGCCAGCAGTGGACAGAATACATATAGCAATCAGCCCCAGCATTTT. Its protein is CASSGQNTYSNQPQHF.

This clonotype was seen at least ten times. CDR3 coding DNA: TGTGCCAGCAGCCCCCAGGGACAGGGCGGTGGCTACACCTTC. It yields the protein CASSPQGQGGGYTF. V is TRBV3-1 and J is TRBJ1-2; 9 bases align to TRBD1. Germline values: CDR1 LGHDT, CDR2 YNNKEL (reference sequence). Germline trimming cut 4 bases from V and 7 bases from J; bases unmatched to any gene: 7. The CDR3 sequence is 14 residues long. Using reference TRBV3-1 and TRBJ1-2 for the parts outside the CDR3, the full variable domain is DTAVSQTPKYLVTQMGNDKSIKCEQNLGHDTMYWYKQDSKKFLKIMFSYNNKELIINETVPNRFSPKSPDKAHLNLHINSLELGDSAVYFCASSPQGQGGGYTFGSGTRLTVV.

The chain links TRBV6-1 to TRBJ2-3; D tentatively reads TRBD1 or TRBD2 (7 bases each). CDR1 and CDR2 (germline): MNHNS, SASEGT. V was trimmed by 5 bases and J by 3 bases, leaving 18 bases between them. The CDR3 totals 16 residues. This chain's CDR3 is CASSLGRGRGTDTQYF. The CDR3 coding sequence is TGTGCCAGCAGTCTAGGGAGGGGGCGAGGGACAGATACGCAGTATTTT.

V and J are TRBV10-3 and TRBJ1-5; tentative D call: TRBD1 (5 bases). The CDR3 runs to 14 residues. V lost 8 bases to trimming and J lost 1 base, with 12 bases between them. Germline assignment: CDR1 ENHRY and CDR2 SYGVKD. The CDR3: CAISPAGSNQPQHF. In DNA form, the CDR3 reads TGTGCCATCTCCCCGGCAGGGAGCAATCAGCCCCAGCATTTT.

This clonotype was observed at least ten times. The CDR3 loop is CASSLAAGAGYEQYF. In DNA form, the CDR3 reads TGTGCCAGCAGTTTAGCAGCGGGGGCAGGTTACGAGCAGTACTTC. The chain is built from TRBV12-3 or TRBV12-4 and TRBJ2-7, with TRBD2 identical over 8 bases. The CDR3 consists of 15 residues. The trim removed 0 bases at V and 4 bases at J, leaving 5 bases unmatched.

This clonotype was seen repeatedly, ten times or more. The gene calls are TRBV18 and TRBJ1-1; D is undetermined. Germline loops: CDR1 KGHSH, CDR2 LQKENI. V lost 6 bases and J 3 bases, leaving 17 bases between the germline ends. The CDR3 loop spans 15 amino acids. CDR3 amino acids: CASSRSLYGDTEAFF. The CDR3 bases are TGTGCCAGCTCCCGGTCTTTATACGGGGACACTGAAGCTTTCTTT.

Only a few counts were recorded for this clonotype. This chain links TRBV6-1 with TRBJ2-5; the match to TRBD1 covers 7 bases. The V and J ends lost 0 bases and 5 bases, in that order; junction bases with no gene match: 6. This CDR3 has 15 residues. The germline CDR1 and CDR2 sequences are MNHNS and SASEGT. The CDR3 sequence is CASSEAQGLGETQYF. CDR3 sequence (DNA): TGTGCCAGCAGTGAAGCACAGGGGCTGGGGGAGACCCAGTACTTC.

The chain is built from TRBV10-3 and TRBJ1-1; tentatively, D is TRBD1 (6 bases). V was trimmed by 0 bases and J by 5 bases, leaving 7 bases between them. CDR1 is ENHRY and CDR2 is SYGVKD in the germline V gene. This CDR3 is built from 13 residues. CDR3 loop: CAISESGHTEAFF. CDR3 coding DNA: TGTGCCATCAGTGAGTCGGGACATACTGAAGCTTTCTTT.

The chain combines TRBV27 with TRBJ1-4, with 7 bases aligning to TRBD1. This CDR3 region has 14 residues. The J segment lost 7 bases and the V segment lost 2 bases, leaving 4 bases of the junction unmatched. Germline CDR1 MNHEY, CDR2 SMNVEV (reference sequence). This CDR3 is CASSLGTVREKLFF. The CDR3 DNA is TGTGCCAGCAGTTTAGGGACAGTCCGTGAAAAACTGTTTTTT.

In its sample, this clonotype was seen a few times. The CDR3 protein is CASSPERRLPGANVLTF. The CDR3 region has the DNA TGTGCCAGCAGCCCCGAAAGGAGGTTGCCTGGGGCCAACGTCCTGACTTTC. The chain combines TRBV7-9 with TRBJ2-6; possible D gene TRBD2, 5 bases. CDR1 and CDR2 (germline): SEHNR, FQNEAQ (reference sequence). V was trimmed by 5 bases and J by 2 bases, leaving 16 bases between them. The length of the CDR3 is 17 residues. The whole variable domain, filled in from reference TRBV7-9 and TRBJ2-6, reads DTGVSQNPRHKITKRGQNVTFRCDPISEHNRLYWYRQTLGQGPEFLTYFQNEAQLEKSRLLSDRFSAERPKGSFSTLEIQRTEQGDSAMYLCASSPERRLPGANVLTFGAGSRLTVL.

Concerning this clonotype: A clone one base away is much larger, so this may be a read error. The chain uses TRBV2 and TRBJ2-2, with D possibly matching TRBD2 (6 bases). Trimming removed 7 bases from V and 0 bases from J, with 15 bases in between. The germline gives CDR1 SNHLY, CDR2 FYNNEI. There are 16 residues in the CDR3. The CDR3: CASNAGLAANTGELFF. CDR3 sequence (DNA): TGTGCCAGCAACGCGGGACTCGCTGCGAACACCGGGGAGCTGTTTTTT.

There are a few counts of this clonotype. The chain links TRBV20-1 to TRBJ2-7; no firm D call. CDR3 length: 12 residues. V lost 0 bases, J lost 2 bases, and 5 bases lay in between. The germline V gene has CDR1 DFQATT and CDR2 SNEGSKA (reference sequence). CDR3 coding DNA: TGCAGTGCTAGAGACCCGCCCTACGAGCAGTACTTC. Encoded protein: CSARDPPYEQYF.

This clonotype was detected a few times. The rearrangement joins TRBV28 to TRBJ1-5, with a possible D match to TRBD1 (6 bases). Germline V gene sequence: CDR1 MDHEN, CDR2 SYDVKM. The V end was cut by 2 bases, the J end by 15 bases, with 20 bases between. This CDR3 has 14 residues. The CDR3 DNA is TGTGCCAGCAGTTTAGGGGGGAGTGGGGGCATTAGGCATTTT. It yields the protein CASSLGGSGGIRHF. Full variable domain (outside the CDR3, taken from reference TRBV28 and TRBJ1-5): DVKVTQSSRYLVKRTGEKVFLECVQDMDHENMFWYRQDPGLGLRLIYFSYDVKMKEKGDIPEGYSVSREKKERFSLILESASTNQTSMYLCASSLGGSGGIRHFGDGTRLSIL.

A word on this clonotype: Since a much larger clone is just one base distant, this may be a read error. This chain joins TRBV24-1 and TRBJ2-1, with 11 bases fitting TRBD2. Germline V gene lookup returns CDR1 KGHDR and CDR2 SFDVKD. The CDR3 sequence is 16 residues long. The CDR3 sequence: CAASTLAGGPDNEQFF. The CDR3 region has the DNA TGTGCCGCCAGCACCTTAGCGGGAGGGCCAGACAATGAGCAGTTCTTC.

There are a few counts of this clonotype. The V gene is TRBV5-1, the J gene TRBJ1-6; TRBD1 agrees at 11 bases. The CDR3 covers 14 residues. Trimming removed 3 bases from V and 9 bases from J; junction bases left unmatched: 2. Germline loops: CDR1 SGHRS, CDR2 YFSETQ. The CDR3 DNA follows: TGCGCCAGCAGCTACGGGACAGGGGGTTCACCCCTCCACTTT. This gives the protein CASSYGTGGSPLHF.

The rearrangement links TRBV4-1 to TRBJ1-2; possible D gene TRBD1, 6 bases. The V end lost 0 bases, the J end lost 4 bases, and 18 bases lay between the germline ends. Germline V lookup: CDR1 MGHRA, CDR2 YSYEKL. CDR3 length: 17 residues. The CDR3 is CASSQDPASRQVYGYTF. CDR3 nucleotide sequence: TGCGCCAGCAGCCAAGATCCGGCCTCACGACAGGTCTATGGCTACACCTTC.

The chain couples TRBV9 to TRBJ2-2; unclear D gene. The CDR3 is 16 amino acids. The germline gives CDR1 SGDLS, CDR2 YYNGEE. Trimming removed 2 bases at V and 0 bases at J, with 11 bases between. The CDR3 DNA sequence: TGTGCCAGCAGCGTCTCTCCACAAACGAACACCGGGGAGCTGTTTTTT. Its translation: CASSVSPQTNTGELFF.

Ten or more counts support this clonotype. The chain recombines TRBV7-2 with TRBJ2-5, with 10 bases matching TRBD1. Germline V lookup: CDR1 SGHTA, CDR2 FQGNSA. J gave up 6 bases and V 6 bases, and 10 bases lay outside the gene matches. The CDR3 loop spans 15 amino acids. In nucleotides, the CDR3 is TGTGCCAGCAGACCAATAGGGGACAGGGGCCAGACCCAGTACTTC. The encoded protein is CASRPIGDRGQTQYF.

The chain combines TRBV4-3 with TRBJ2-5; the D is unclear. The CDR3 sequence is 14 residues long. The V end lost 6 bases, the J end lost 0 bases, and 11 bases lay between the germline ends. The germline V gene has CDR1 LGHNA and CDR2 YSLEER. As DNA, the CDR3 is TGCGCCAGCAGTCTATATATATACCAAGAGACCCAGTACTTC. Translated, it gives CASSLYIYQETQYF.

To note about this clonotype: Its ends do not fully match the called genes, so a read error is possible. The chain combines TRBV6-2 or TRBV6-3 with TRBJ1-6; D ambiguous. The germline CDR1 and CDR2 sequences are MNHEY and SVGEGT. This CDR3 comprises 18 residues. The CDR3 DNA is TGTGCCAGCAGGGAGGATAGTCGGCGGAGCTCCCATAATTCACCCCTCCACTTT. This sequence encodes CASREDSRRSSHNSPLHF.